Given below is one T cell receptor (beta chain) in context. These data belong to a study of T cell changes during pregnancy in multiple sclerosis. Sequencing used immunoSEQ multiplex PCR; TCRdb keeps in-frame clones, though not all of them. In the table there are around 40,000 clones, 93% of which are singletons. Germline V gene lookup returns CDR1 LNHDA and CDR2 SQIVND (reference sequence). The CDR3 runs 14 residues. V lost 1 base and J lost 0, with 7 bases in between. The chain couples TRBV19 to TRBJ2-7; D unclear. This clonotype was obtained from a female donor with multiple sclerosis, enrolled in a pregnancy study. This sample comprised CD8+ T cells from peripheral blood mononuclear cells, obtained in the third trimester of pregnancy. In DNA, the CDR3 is TGTGCCAGTAGTATAGGCAGTTCCTCCTACGAGCAGTACTTC. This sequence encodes CASSIGSSSYEQYF.